This T cell receptor (beta chain) was captured in a study of blood T cell repertoires in COVID-19. Study in general: Acute-phase and convalescent COVID-19 samples originated in the United States, Italy and Spain. Sample material is recorded as cDNA or gDNA derived from T cells, B-cell-depleted T cells, or PBMCs.

CDR3 length: 16 amino acids. Germline V gene lookup returns CDR1 SEHNR and CDR2 FQNEAQ (reference sequence). V lost 3 bases and J lost 4; bases outside the gene matches: 10. Sequencing was performed with immunoSEQ multiplex PCR; in TCRdb, only in-frame clones are kept and a portion is missing. The sample has about 180,000 clones, roughly 77% seen once. The receptor comes from a man in his sixties or seventies with active or convalescent COVID-19. The chain couples TRBV7-9 to TRBJ2-3, with TRBD2 identical over 7 bases. The sequencing sample was made of peripheral blood. The DNA of the CDR3 is TGTGCCAGCAGCTTCCCGGGCGGGAGTACCCCAGATACGCAGTATTTT. Translating gives CASSFPGGSTPDTQYF.